This T cell receptor (beta chain) was identified in a study of early T cells in non-severe SARS-CoV-2 infection. Individual cDNA molecules were tagged with unique molecular identifiers. TCRdb fed the 5' RACE reads into MiXCR, producing one record per CDR3 protein. The repertoire consists of 65,000 to 85,000 distinct CDR3 sequences, with 9% to 10% occurring once and the leading ten covering around 15%. The germline V gene encodes CDR1 MGHDK and CDR2 SYGVNS. V lost 5 bases to trimming and J lost 0 bases, with 14 bases between them. The CDR3 is 16 residues long. This TCR came from an adult who was a healthcare worker with PCR-confirmed SARS-CoV-2 infection or an uninfected control (not recorded which). The sample consisted of whole blood, taken at baseline. The chain links TRBV25-1 to TRBJ2-4; tentative D call: TRBD2 (5 bases). In DNA form, the CDR3 reads TGTGCCAGCAGTCCCACCCGGGGTTTAGCCAAAAACATTCAGTACTTC. Amino acid sequence: CASSPTRGLAKNIQYF.